Given below is one T cell receptor beta chain in context. The antigen is undetermined. The data are from a study of cytomegalovirus exposure and HLA in healthy donors. Across the whole study: The platform used for the 120 or so validation repertoires matched that of the approximately 710 first-cohort repertoires, a later analysis reported.

V was shortened by 0 bases and J by 4 bases, with 12 bases between the two germline ends. This CDR3 has 15 amino acids. Germline values: CDR1 SGDLS, CDR2 YYNGEE. Generated by immunoSEQ multiplex PCR, the TCRdb table keeps only in-frame clones and is missing some. The table includes fewer than 250,000 clones, over 70% detected once. Study-level findings and limits: Some TCR beta chains (over 150 of them) were listed as cytomegalovirus-associated.

The sequenced sample consisted of PBMCs. This sequence joins TRBV9 and TRBJ2-3; D assignment may be TRBD1 or TRBD2 (5 bases each). The receptor was isolated from a woman under 40 in good health and CMV-seropositive. The CDR3 protein is CASSVAGTPPDTQYF. DNA for the CDR3: TGTGCCAGCAGCGTAGCAGGGACGCCTCCAGATACGCAGTATTTT.